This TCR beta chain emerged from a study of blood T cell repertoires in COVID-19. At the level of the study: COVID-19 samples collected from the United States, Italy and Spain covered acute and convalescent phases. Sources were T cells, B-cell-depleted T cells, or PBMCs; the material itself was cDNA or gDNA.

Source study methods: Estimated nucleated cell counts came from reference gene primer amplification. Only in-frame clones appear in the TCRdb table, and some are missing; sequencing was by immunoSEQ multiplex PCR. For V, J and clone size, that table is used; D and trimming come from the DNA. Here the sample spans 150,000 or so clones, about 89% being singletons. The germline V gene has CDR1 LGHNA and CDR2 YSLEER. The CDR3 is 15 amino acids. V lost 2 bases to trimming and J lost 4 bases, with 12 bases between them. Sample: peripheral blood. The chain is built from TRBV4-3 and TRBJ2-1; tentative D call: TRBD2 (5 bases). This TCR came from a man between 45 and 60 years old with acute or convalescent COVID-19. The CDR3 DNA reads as TGCGCCAGCAGCCAACAGAGGGTATCTTACAATGAGCAGTTCTTC. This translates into CASSQQRVSYNEQFF.